This paragraph reports one T cell receptor (beta chain). This record comes from a study of tumor-infiltrating lymphocytes in primary liver carcinoma. Germline V gene sequence: CDR1 SGHNT, CDR2 YYREEE (reference sequence). The CDR3 length is 13 residues. V lost 4 bases to trimming and J lost 7 bases, with 12 bases between them. Germline DNA was also extracted, with blood RNA taken from unsorted whole blood. The investigators made TCR beta cDNA from 400 to 500 ng total RNA, using a constant-region primer. Libraries covering TCR beta were generated through three nested multiplex PCR rounds (using a slightly modified ARM-PCR). The study ran its first two PCR rounds for 9 to 10 cycles each, using TRBV1-TRBV30 forward primers and a C-beta reverse primer. In TCRdb, the multiplex PCR reads were re-called with MiXCR into one record per CDR3 protein. The sample has some 320,000 distinct CDR3 sequences, 65% seen once.

Sequenced sample: peripheral blood. The chain carries TRBV5-4 and TRBJ2-1, with D tentatively TRBD2 (5 bases). The source is a man between 35 and 55 years old with primary liver carcinoma and hepatitis B virus infection. The CDR3 DNA sequence: TGTGCCAGCAGCCAAGCCCTAGCAAATGAGCAGTTCTTC. It is translated as CASSQALANEQFF. Full variable domain (remainder filled in from reference TRBV5-4 and TRBJ2-1): ETGVTQSPTHLIKTRGQQVTLRCSSQSGHNTVSWYQQALGQGPQFIFQYYREEENGRGNFPPRFSGLQFPNYSSELNVNALELDDSALYLCASSQALANEQFFGPGTRLTVL.